This TCR beta chain was found in a study of graft-versus-host responses after intestinal transplantation (dated by TCRdb to the early 2020s). A note on the overall study: The transplants that recipients got were multivisceral, liver-intestinal, or isolated intestinal. Alloreactive clones were identified by sequencing pre-transplant mixed lymphocyte reaction products and comparing these products with unstimulated pre-transplant donor and recipient T cells. After intestinal transplantation, graft-versus-host and host-versus-graft alloreactive T cell clones were followed in the graft, circulation and bone marrow using bulk TCR-beta CDR3 sequencing. Of the roughly 26 intestinal transplant recipients enrolled in the cohort, one of whom was a retransplant, a few patients without pretransplant specimens were excluded. Anti-thymocyte globulin induction was given to all recipients, followed by maintenance tacrolimus and steroids for 3 to 4 years. Rather than going through the commercial service, samples from a few later patients were sequenced in-house on an Illumina MiSeq and processed with MiXCR. Donor T cell macrochimerism was defined as a peak of at least 4% donor T cells among recipient peripheral blood mononuclear cells. On the study overall, not on this receptor specifically: The conclusions were limited by the relatively low number and heterogeneity of the intestinal transplant patients. In patients with donor T cell macrochimerism, the allografts had high GvH to HvG T cell clonal ratios. GvH clones turned up in recipient bone marrow, with some appearing earlier in ileal mucosa or blood, a pattern consistent with an intestinal mucosal origin. Peak levels of circulating GvH clones were associated with declines in HvG clones early after transplant.

On this clone: Its antigen target is currently unknown. No clone much larger than this one lies a single base away; base qualities are absent.

Library generation was performed with the immunoSEQ multiplex PCR assay. In most patients, genomic DNA was isolated using the Qiagen DNeasy Blood and Tissue Kit and sent frozen to Adaptive Biotechnologies for TCR sequencing. For most patients, genomic DNA was subjected to high-throughput TCR-beta CDR3 sequencing by Adaptive Biotechnologies. On the authors' methods: Adaptive's ImmunoSEQ software was the source of the TCR sequencing data for about 17 patients, while a few other patients were processed with MiXCR and VDJtools. CD4 versus CD8 sorting errors were corrected by removing sequences found in both subsets at a frequency ratio below 5:1. CDR3 nucleotide sequences shared between donor and recipient were removed because their origin could not be assigned. To count as alloreactive, a clone needed at least 2-fold expansion over unstimulated cells and a minimum CFSE-low frequency of 0.002% (template counts) or 0.001% (read counts). Mappable clones were those detected in sequenced pre-transplant spleen, lymph node, or MLR CFSE-low populations of the donor or recipient. The cumulative frequency of alloreactive clones was calculated as a percentage of all sequences, weighted by copy number. This immuneACCESS table, as held by TCRdb, lists in-frame sequences with V and J called but not all clones. Of the missing ones, under half trace to an unresolved V gene in checked studies; the others have no known cause. Clone size and V and J calls were adopted from that table, with D and trimming inferred from the DNA. Recorded for this sample are about 99,000 clones; 93% of them occurred a single time. Jointly, the top ten make up roughly 1% of the sample.

V is cut by 5 bases and J by 0 bases, and the space between the germline ends is 24 bases. Including the terminal cysteine and phenylalanine, the CDR3 comprises 19 residues. Only the CDR3 DNA stays, 57 bases, in frame from base 1. The time point label of this sample denotes: cells obtained before transplantation from donor or recipient. CD3+CD4+ and CD3+CD8+ populations were FACS-sorted from unstimulated pre-transplant donor and recipient cells taken from spleen or lymph nodes. Sequences were derived from unstimulated CD8+ T cells sorted from spleen or lymph node cells, sampled before intestinal transplant. This receptor was obtained from a human donor who received an intestinal transplant. The rearranged segments are TRBV5-3 and TRBJ1-5; a weak D assignment points to TRBD1 (5 bases agree). TRBV5-3 is identified as an open reading frame with a role that is uncertain. The sequence in DNA is TGTGCCAGAAGTTTTGGGGATGGGGCCCGCACCCATAGCAATCAGCCCCAGCATTTT. Translated, it reads CARSFGDGARTHSNQPQHF.